The rows below give T cell receptor beta chains drawn from one sample of a study of CD8 T cells in ankylosing spondylitis. MiXCR was run by TCRdb on the 5' RACE reads, yielding one entry per CDR3 protein. This table has hundreds of thousands of distinct CDR3 sequences, 15% to 20% appearing once. Sequenced: blood, either unsorted or a sorted T cell fraction (not recorded which). The receptors stem from a male donor with ankylosing spondylitis. The CDR3 runs from the conserved cysteine through the conserved F or W. Fields, in order: D gene, J gene, clone size, V gene, CDR3 DNA, CDR3 protein. The D gene is left open where the match is weak. A clone size is listed for some rows: how often the clone was seen (once, few, many), or a class if it is expanded.

D gene: TRBD1; J gene: TRBJ1-1; clone size: few; V gene: TRBV4-1; CDR3 DNA: TGCGCCAGCAGCCAAGAGGGGAGGGGGCGGGACACTGAAGCTTTCTTT; CDR3 protein: CASSQEGRGRDTEAFF
D gene: NA; J gene: TRBJ2-3; clone size: NA; V gene: TRBV29-1; CDR3 DNA: TGCAAGTGTGACACAGATACGCAGTATTTT; CDR3 protein: CKCDTDTQYF
D gene: TRBD1; J gene: TRBJ1-2; clone size: NA; V gene: TRBV7-9; CDR3 DNA: TGTGCCAGCAGCGCTAGTGGACAGGGGGTCTATGGCTACACCTTC; CDR3 protein: CASSASGQGVYGYTF
D gene: NA; J gene: TRBJ2-1; clone size: NA; V gene: TRBV20-1; CDR3 DNA: TGCAGTGCTAGCCGTGCCCAGGATGAGCAGTTCTTC; CDR3 protein: CSASRAQDEQFF
D gene: NA; J gene: TRBJ1-5; clone size: NA; V gene: TRBV6-1; CDR3 DNA: TGTGCCAGCAGCCGCTCGGATCAGGGTCATCAGCCCCAGCATTTT; CDR3 protein: CASSRSDQGHQPQHF
D gene: TRBD2; J gene: TRBJ2-7; clone size: NA; V gene: TRBV4-2; CDR3 DNA: TGTGCCAGCAGCCAAGAGGGGACTAGGGACTCCTACGAGCAGTACTTC; CDR3 protein: CASSQEGTRDSYEQYF
D gene: NA; J gene: TRBJ1-6; clone size: once; V gene: TRBV6-5; CDR3 DNA: TGTGCCAGCGGGGCGGATTCACCCCTCCACTTT; CDR3 protein: CASGADSPLHF
D gene: TRBD2; J gene: TRBJ2-7; clone size: many; V gene: TRBV12-3/TRBV12-4; CDR3 DNA: TGTGCCAGCATGAGGGAGGGACCCTACGAGCAGTACTTC; CDR3 protein: CASMREGPYEQYF
D gene: NA; J gene: TRBJ2-2; clone size: few; V gene: TRBV9; CDR3 DNA: TGTGCCAGCCCCGCGAGCACCGGGGAGCTGTTTTTT; CDR3 protein: CASPASTGELFF
D gene: TRBD1; J gene: TRBJ1-1; clone size: few; V gene: TRBV6-1; CDR3 DNA: TGTGCCAGCAGTAAACAGGGGGCGGGAAGGAGCACTGAAGCTTTCTTT; CDR3 protein: CASSKQGAGRSTEAFF
D gene: NA; J gene: TRBJ2-7; clone size: NA; V gene: TRBV20-1; CDR3 DNA: TGCAGTGCTAGACCAACAGACAGGTTCTACGAGCAGTACTTC; CDR3 protein: CSARPTDRFYEQYF
D gene: TRBD2; J gene: TRBJ2-3; clone size: NA; V gene: TRBV11-2; CDR3 DNA: TGTGCCAGCAGCAGAAAGACTAGCGGGGCCCTTCTCACAGATACGCAGTATTTT; CDR3 protein: CASSRKTSGALLTDTQYF
D gene: TRBD2; J gene: TRBJ2-1; clone size: many; V gene: TRBV7-2; CDR3 DNA: TGTGCCAGCAGACTAGCGGGAGAGTGGAATGAGCAGTTCTTC; CDR3 protein: CASRLAGEWNEQFF
D gene: NA; J gene: TRBJ1-1; clone size: NA; V gene: TRBV18; CDR3 DNA: TGTGCCAGCTCACCCTCGGCCTCGGGGTGGGTTGGAGCTTTCTTT; CDR3 protein: CASSPSASGWVGAFF
D gene: TRBD1; J gene: TRBJ1-2; clone size: NA; V gene: TRBV20-1; CDR3 DNA: TGCAGTGCTTTTACAGGGGGCGCGAACTATGGCTACACCTTC; CDR3 protein: CSAFTGGANYGYTF
D gene: TRBD1; J gene: TRBJ2-1; clone size: few; V gene: TRBV12-3/TRBV12-4; CDR3 DNA: TGTGCCAGCAGCCAAAGACAGGGGGTATACAATGAGCAGTTCTTC; CDR3 protein: CASSQRQGVYNEQFF
D gene: TRBD1; J gene: TRBJ2-5; clone size: NA; V gene: TRBV3-1; CDR3 DNA: TGTGCCAGCAGCCAAGAAAGGGACAGGGGACAAGAGACCCAGTACTTC; CDR3 protein: CASSQERDRGQETQYF
D gene: NA; J gene: TRBJ2-1; clone size: NA; V gene: TRBV12-3/TRBV12-4; CDR3 DNA: TGTGCCAGCAGTTTTGACAGCTATTACAATGAGCAGTTCTTC; CDR3 protein: CASSFDSYYNEQFF
D gene: TRBD1; J gene: TRBJ1-4; clone size: few; V gene: TRBV7-9; CDR3 DNA: TGTGCCAGCAGCCGAGGGACAGTCCTCAATGAAAAACTGTTTTTT; CDR3 protein: CASSRGTVLNEKLFF
D gene: TRBD1; J gene: TRBJ1-4; clone size: few; V gene: TRBV5-1; CDR3 DNA: TGCGCCAGCAAACCGGGACAGGGCAACAGTGATGAAAAACTGTTTTTT; CDR3 protein: CASKPGQGNSDEKLFF
D gene: TRBD2; J gene: TRBJ2-7; clone size: NA; V gene: TRBV2; CDR3 DNA: TGTGCCAGCAGACCTAGCGGGGGATCCAGCTACGAGCAGTACTTC; CDR3 protein: CASRPSGGSSYEQYF
D gene: TRBD2; J gene: TRBJ2-1; clone size: few; V gene: TRBV10-3; CDR3 DNA: TGTGCCATCAGTGAGGGCGGGAGGTCCAACAATGAGCAGTTCTTC; CDR3 protein: CAISEGGRSNNEQFF
D gene: NA; J gene: TRBJ1-1; clone size: NA; V gene: TRBV6-9; CDR3 DNA: TGTGCCAGCAGGTACAGGGAGGACACTGAAGCTTTCTTT; CDR3 protein: CASRYREDTEAFF
D gene: NA; J gene: TRBJ2-3; clone size: few; V gene: TRBV2; CDR3 DNA: TGTGCCAGCGCCATGAATCCCGTGAGAGATACGCAGTATTTT; CDR3 protein: CASAMNPVRDTQYF
D gene: NA; J gene: TRBJ2-7; clone size: few; V gene: TRBV20-1; CDR3 DNA: TGCAGTGCGGGGCTGGACTCCTACGAGCAGTACTTC; CDR3 protein: CSAGLDSYEQYF
D gene: NA; J gene: TRBJ2-7; clone size: few; V gene: TRBV6-5; CDR3 DNA: TGTGCCAGCAGTTCCGGTAGGGGAGGCTCCTACGAGCAGTACTTC; CDR3 protein: CASSSGRGGSYEQYF
D gene: TRBD2; J gene: TRBJ2-1; clone size: NA; V gene: TRBV28; CDR3 DNA: TGTGCCAGCAGTTTAGGCCCACTAGCGGGAGGGCCCCAAACCTACAATGAGCAGTTCTTC; CDR3 protein: CASSLGPLAGGPQTYNEQFF
D gene: TRBD1; J gene: TRBJ2-2; clone size: NA; V gene: TRBV3-1; CDR3 DNA: TGTGCCAGCAGCCAAGTGATACGGACAGGGACCACCGGGGAGCTGTTTTTT; CDR3 protein: CASSQVIRTGTTGELFF
D gene: NA; J gene: TRBJ2-5; clone size: NA; V gene: TRBV4-2; CDR3 DNA: TGTGCCAGCAGCCAAGGACCGCTAGCCTCTGGGGCGGAGACCCAGTACTTC; CDR3 protein: CASSQGPLASGAETQYF
D gene: NA; J gene: TRBJ2-5; clone size: NA; V gene: TRBV7-2; CDR3 DNA: TGTGCCAGCAGCTGGGGGCGAGAGACCCAGTACTTC; CDR3 protein: CASSWGRETQYF
D gene: NA; J gene: TRBJ2-1; clone size: few; V gene: TRBV5-4; CDR3 DNA: TGTGCCAGCAGCTTGGAACCTAGCGTAGACTACAATGAGCAGTTCTTC; CDR3 protein: CASSLEPSVDYNEQFF
D gene: TRBD2; J gene: TRBJ2-7; clone size: many; V gene: TRBV24-1; CDR3 DNA: TGTGCCACCAGTGACTCTCGGGGGGGCCACGAGCAGTACTTC; CDR3 protein: CATSDSRGGHEQYF
D gene: NA; J gene: TRBJ2-3; clone size: NA; V gene: TRBV6-1; CDR3 DNA: TGTGCCAGCAGGTCCCAACCCGGGATCGCTAGCACAGATACGCAGTATTTT; CDR3 protein: CASRSQPGIASTDTQYF
D gene: NA; J gene: TRBJ2-3; clone size: few; V gene: TRBV6-1; CDR3 DNA: TGTGCCAGCAGAGCTACTAGCCCCGGCACAGATACGCAGTATTTT; CDR3 protein: CASRATSPGTDTQYF
D gene: TRBD2; J gene: TRBJ2-7; clone size: NA; V gene: TRBV5-1; CDR3 DNA: TGCGCCAGCAGCTTACCGACTAGCGGGGCTGCGGACGAGCAGTACTTC; CDR3 protein: CASSLPTSGAADEQYF
D gene: NA; J gene: TRBJ1-1; clone size: NA; V gene: TRBV30; CDR3 DNA: TGTGCCTGCGGACTCGGGGGCAAAACTGAAGCTTTCTTT; CDR3 protein: CACGLGGKTEAFF
D gene: NA; J gene: TRBJ1-6; clone size: NA; V gene: TRBV12-3/TRBV12-4; CDR3 DNA: TGTGCCAGCAGTTTATACGGGACGGAGGATAATTCACCCCTCCACTTT; CDR3 protein: CASSLYGTEDNSPLHF
D gene: NA; J gene: TRBJ2-2; clone size: few; V gene: TRBV12-3/TRBV12-4; CDR3 DNA: TGTGCCAGCAGGCGGCCCACCGGGGAGCTGTTTTTT; CDR3 protein: CASRRPTGELFF
D gene: NA; J gene: TRBJ2-5; clone size: few; V gene: TRBV7-6; CDR3 DNA: TGTGCCAGCAGCCCAGACAGAAAAGAGACCCAGTACTTC; CDR3 protein: CASSPDRKETQYF
D gene: TRBD1; J gene: TRBJ2-1; clone size: many; V gene: TRBV18; CDR3 DNA: TGTGCCAGCTCAGCGAACCTTGGGACAGCCAATGAGCAGTTCTTC; CDR3 protein: CASSANLGTANEQFF
D gene: NA; J gene: TRBJ1-5; clone size: few; V gene: TRBV7-8; CDR3 DNA: TGTGCCAGCAGCTTAGTGGGGGGCGCTCAATATAGCAATCAGCCCCAGCATTTT; CDR3 protein: CASSLVGGAQYSNQPQHF
D gene: NA; J gene: TRBJ2-2; clone size: NA; V gene: TRBV9; CDR3 DNA: TGTGCCAGCAGCGTAGTGGATGTCACCGGGGAGCTGTTTTTT; CDR3 protein: CASSVVDVTGELFF
D gene: NA; J gene: TRBJ2-7; clone size: NA; V gene: TRBV27; CDR3 DNA: TGTGCCAGCAGTTATTTAGGGACAAATGCCTACGAGCAGTACTTC; CDR3 protein: CASSYLGTNAYEQYF
D gene: TRBD2; J gene: TRBJ2-1; clone size: few; V gene: TRBV5-1; CDR3 DNA: TGCGCCAGCAGCTTGGGTGGGACTAGCGGGAGTCCGCAGTTCTTC; CDR3 protein: CASSLGGTSGSPQFF
D gene: NA; J gene: TRBJ1-1; clone size: NA; V gene: TRBV15; CDR3 DNA: TGTGCCACCAGCAGGGGACCGGGACCCCGAGGAAACACTGAAGCTTTCTTT; CDR3 protein: CATSRGPGPRGNTEAFF